This TCR beta chain was obtained from a study of blood T cell repertoires in COVID-19. The length of the CDR3 is 13 residues. Deletions cut 4 bases from V and 2 bases from J, with 11 bases between. CDR1 is SQVTM and CDR2 is ANQGSEA in the germline V gene. Method: immunoSEQ multiplex PCR; TCRdb's copy keeps in-frame clones and lacks some. The data contain a few hundred thousand clones, approximately 87% of them seen just once; the ten biggest clones take up roughly 6.2%. The chain links TRBV29-1 to TRBJ1-2, with TRBD1 as a possible D gene (5 bases). The sequence was collected from a man between 60 and 75 years old who had recovered from COVID-19. Sequenced material: peripheral blood. The CDR3 protein is CSVVDSYNYGYTF. As DNA, the CDR3 is TGCAGCGTTGTCGACAGCTACAACTATGGCTACACCTTC.